The source of this T cell receptor beta chain is a study of Ad26.COV2.S vaccination and SARS-CoV-2 variants. As to this clone: Its antigen is not known.

Looked up from germline, CDR1 is MDHEN and CDR2 is SYDVKM. Trimming shortened V by 0 bases and J by 3 bases, and 11 bases separated the two germline ends. This CDR3 contains 15 residues. Regarding the study as a whole: TCR breadth and depth analyses may have underestimated total T cell responses. Vaccine recipients showed a spike-specific TCR breadth that was higher than in placebo recipients. Breadth measured for non-spike TCRs was similar across vaccine and placebo recipients.

Generated by immunoSEQ multiplex PCR, the TCRdb table keeps only in-frame clones and is missing some. This sample has under 150,000 clones, with more than 80% found just once. The TCR sequence derives from a human donor who had recovered from COVID-19. This chain connects TRBV28 to TRBJ1-1; no definite D call. This specimen consisted of peripheral blood, obtained after recovery from COVID-19. This chain's CDR3 is CASSLWGMFHTEAFF. CDR3 nucleotide sequence: TGTGCCAGCAGTTTATGGGGAATGTTCCACACTGAAGCTTTCTTT. Based on the CDR3 plus reference TRBV28 and TRBJ1-1, the full variable domain is DVKVTQSSRYLVKRTGEKVFLECVQDMDHENMFWYRQDPGLGLRLIYFSYDVKMKEKGDIPEGYSVSREKKERFSLILESASTNQTSMYLCASSLWGMFHTEAFFGQGTRLTVV.